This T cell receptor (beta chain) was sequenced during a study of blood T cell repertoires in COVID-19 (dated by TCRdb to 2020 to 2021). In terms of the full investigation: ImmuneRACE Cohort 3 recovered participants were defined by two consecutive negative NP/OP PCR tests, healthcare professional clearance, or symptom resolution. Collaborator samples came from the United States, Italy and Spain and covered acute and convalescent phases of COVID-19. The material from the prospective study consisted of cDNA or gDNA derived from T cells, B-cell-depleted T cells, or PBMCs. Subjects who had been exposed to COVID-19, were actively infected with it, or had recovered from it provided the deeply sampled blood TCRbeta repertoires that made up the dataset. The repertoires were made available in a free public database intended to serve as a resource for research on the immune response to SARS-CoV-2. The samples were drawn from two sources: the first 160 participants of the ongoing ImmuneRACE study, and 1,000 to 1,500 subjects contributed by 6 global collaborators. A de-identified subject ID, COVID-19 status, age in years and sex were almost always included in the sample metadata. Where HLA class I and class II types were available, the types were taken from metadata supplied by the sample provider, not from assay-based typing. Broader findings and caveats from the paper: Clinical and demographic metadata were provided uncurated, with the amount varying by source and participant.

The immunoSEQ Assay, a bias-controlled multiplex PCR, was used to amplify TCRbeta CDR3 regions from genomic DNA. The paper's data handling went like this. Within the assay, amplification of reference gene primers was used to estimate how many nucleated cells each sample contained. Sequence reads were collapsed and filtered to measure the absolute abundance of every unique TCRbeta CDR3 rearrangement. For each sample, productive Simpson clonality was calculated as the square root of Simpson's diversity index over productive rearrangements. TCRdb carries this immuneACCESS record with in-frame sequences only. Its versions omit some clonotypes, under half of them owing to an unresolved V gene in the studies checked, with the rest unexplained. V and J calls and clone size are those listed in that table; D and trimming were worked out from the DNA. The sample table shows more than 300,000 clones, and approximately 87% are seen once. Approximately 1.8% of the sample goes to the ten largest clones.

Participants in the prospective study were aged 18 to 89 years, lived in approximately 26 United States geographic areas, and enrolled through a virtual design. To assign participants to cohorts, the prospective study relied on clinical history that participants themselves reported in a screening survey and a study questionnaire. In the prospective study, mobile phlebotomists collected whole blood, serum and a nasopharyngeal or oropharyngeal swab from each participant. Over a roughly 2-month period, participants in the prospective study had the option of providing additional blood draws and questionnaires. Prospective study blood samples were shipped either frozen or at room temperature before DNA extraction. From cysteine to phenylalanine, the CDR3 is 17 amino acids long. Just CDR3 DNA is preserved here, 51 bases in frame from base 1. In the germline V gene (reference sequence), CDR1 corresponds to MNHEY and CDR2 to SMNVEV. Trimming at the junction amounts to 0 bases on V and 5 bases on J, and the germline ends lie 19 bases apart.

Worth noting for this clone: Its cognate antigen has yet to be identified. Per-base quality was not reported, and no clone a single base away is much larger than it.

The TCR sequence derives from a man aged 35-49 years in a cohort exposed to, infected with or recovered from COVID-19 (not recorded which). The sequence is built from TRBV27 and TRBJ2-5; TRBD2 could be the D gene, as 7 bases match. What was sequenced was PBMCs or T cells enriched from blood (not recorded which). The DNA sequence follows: TGTGCCAGCAGTTTATCGTTTCGGGGGGCCTCCGGGGAGACCCAGTACTTC. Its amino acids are CASSLSFRGASGETQYF.